These 10 T cell receptor beta chains came from one sample sequenced in a study of vaccination effects on CD4 cells after COVID-19. Investigators separated out CD4+ T cells once 9 to 11 days of culture had passed. The vaccine given was either BNT162b2 or mRNA-1273, in two doses. Repertoires were generated with immunoSEQ multiplex PCR, while TCRdb's copy carries only in-frame clones and drops some. The sample lists about 71,000 clones, 70% to 80% occurring once. For these receptors, no antigen is known. This material consisted of CD4+ T cells from PBMCs cultured without peptide, taken after COVID-19 vaccination. These receptors were taken from a human donor who received a COVID-19 vaccine.

In its sample, this clone was seen once. The chain employs TRBV30 and TRBJ1-6, with TRBD1 matching over 7 bases. Germline CDR1 GTSNPN, CDR2 SVGIG (reference sequence). This CDR3 has 13 residues. The V gene end was trimmed by 5 bases and the J gene end by 7 bases; junction bases not matched to a gene: 5. CDR3 in amino acids: CAWSGQTNSPLHF. As DNA, the CDR3 is TGTGCCTGGTCGGGACAGACGAATTCACCCCTCCACTTT.

J is TRBJ1-3 and V is TRBV19, with 8 positions matching TRBD1. This CDR3 comprises 17 residues. Germline-derived CDR1 and CDR2 are LNHDA and SQIVND (reference sequence). J was trimmed by 0 bases and V by 2 bases; bases with no gene match: 6. CDR3 sequence: CASSIRTGRNSGNTIYF. CDR3 in DNA: TGTGCCAGTAGTATACGGACAGGGCGAAACTCTGGAAACACCATATATTTT.

The rearrangement joins TRBV9 to TRBJ1-2; D not resolved. V dropped 0 bases and J dropped 2 bases, with 5 bases sitting between them. Germline V gene sequence: CDR1 SGDLS, CDR2 YYNGEE. The CDR3 extends over 13 amino acids. In DNA form, the CDR3 reads TGTGCCAGCAGCGTAGCCGGGAACTATGGCTACACCTTC. It codes for CASSVAGNYGYTF.

This clone was observed a handful of times. V usage is TRBV9 and J usage is TRBJ1-4, with D tentatively TRBD1 (5 bases). V lost 3 bases to trimming and J lost 8 bases, with 14 bases between them. The CDR3 totals 14 residues. Germline CDR1 is SGDLS and CDR2 is YYNGEE. The CDR3 region has the DNA TGTGCCAGCAGCGATACAGGAAGGAGCGAAAAACTGTTTTTT. Translated: CASSDTGRSEKLFF.

The chain recombines TRBV30 with TRBJ2-2; D remains unclear. The CDR3 covers 13 residues. Germline CDR1 reads GTSNPN; CDR2 reads SVGIG (reference sequence). Trimming shortened V by 2 bases and J by 6 bases, and 10 bases separated the two germline ends. The CDR3 nucleotides are TGTGCCTGGAGTTCCCGAGGCGCCGGGGAGCTGTTTTTT. Encoded protein: CAWSSRGAGELFF.

The V gene is TRBV19, the J gene TRBJ2-1; D is uncertain. This CDR3 region has 12 residues. Germline V gene sequence: CDR1 LNHDA, CDR2 SQIVND (reference sequence). V was pared by 5 bases and J by 6 bases, with 8 bases between. CDR3 protein: CASSRLRNEQFF. CDR3 nucleotides: TGTGCCAGTAGTCGTCTACGCAATGAGCAGTTCTTC.

The chain employs TRBV7-2 and TRBJ2-7; 9 nucleotides match TRBD2. The CDR3 totals 14 residues. Germline loops: CDR1 SGHTA, CDR2 FQGNSA. Losses at the gene ends were 5 bases for V and 2 bases for J; bases not matched to a gene: 4. The CDR3 nucleotides read TGTGCCAGCAGCCAGACTAGCGGAACCTACGAGCAGTACGTC. This gives the protein CASSQTSGTYEQYV.

V and J are TRBV12-3 or TRBV12-4 and TRBJ2-5; D not resolved. CDR3 length equals 13 residues. The V gene lost 3 bases and the J gene lost 2 bases, with 7 bases spanning the gap. CDR3 protein: CASSLVQQETQYF. The CDR3 nucleotides read TGTGCCAGCAGTTTGGTACAGCAAGAGACCCAGTACTTC.

The chain joins TRBV18 to TRBJ1-2; D not resolved. From germline, CDR1 is KGHSH and CDR2 LQKENI. Trimming took 3 bases from V and 8 from J, leaving 22 bases between them. The CDR3 is 16 amino acids. The CDR3: CASSPGPGGHPRGYTF. The CDR3 nucleotides are TGTGCCAGCTCACCCGGACCGGGTGGGCACCCTAGGGGCTACACCTTC.

CDR3: CASSFSRSSDTEAFF. The CDR3 region has the DNA TGTGCCAGCAGCTTTAGTCGCAGTTCTGACACTGAAGCTTTCTTT. V and J are TRBV7-2 and TRBJ1-1; D is uncertain. This CDR3 has 15 amino acids. Germline loops: CDR1 SGHTA, CDR2 FQGNSA. V lost 3 bases, J lost 3 bases, and 14 bases lay in between.